Below, one T cell receptor (beta chain) is given with its context. Its antigen remains unidentified. Using immunoSEQ multiplex PCR, the repertoire was profiled, and TCRdb retains in-frame clones only, with some absent. The table shows nearly 25,000 clones, with 80% to 95% occurring only once. Germline V gene data show CDR1 as MDHEN and CDR2 as SYDVKM. CDR3 size: 15 residues. The V gene lost 2 bases and the J gene lost 7 bases, with 14 bases spanning the gap. The sample belongs to a study of T cells in localized non-small cell lung cancer. Study conclusions and caveats: In uninvolved adjacent lung, T cell clonality reached its highest value, exceeding tumor. Longer overall survival associated with higher blood T cell density; shorter survival with higher adjacent-lung clonality. Of the top 100 tumor clones, median around 60 were in adjacent lung, approximately 28 among its top 100.

This chain uses TRBV28 with TRBJ2-2, with D unclear. The source material was peripheral blood, sampled before any cancer treatment. This receptor was taken from a woman aged 35-75 years with stage I lung adenocarcinoma. CDR3 coding DNA: TGTGCCAGCAGTTTACCTAGGCGGATAAGCGGGGAGCTGTTTTTT. Its translation is CASSLPRRISGELFF. Full variable domain (rest looked up from reference TRBV28 and TRBJ2-2): DVKVTQSSRYLVKRTGEKVFLECVQDMDHENMFWYRQDPGLGLRLIYFSYDVKMKEKGDIPEGYSVSREKKERFSLILESASTNQTSMYLCASSLPRRISGELFFGEGSRLTVL.